This record looks at one T cell receptor beta chain sequence and its context. The junction departs from the called germline gene at one end, perhaps through a read error. These data belong to a study of blood T cells in healthy people across ages. The authors ran a second PCR of 7 to 11 cycles using a sample-barcoded 5' primer and a J-beta primer mix. From the 5' RACE reads, TCRdb called clonotypes with MiXCR, one entry per CDR3 protein. This sample has 600,000 to 850,000 distinct CDR3 sequences, with about 40% found just once. The material sequenced was blood. This clonotype originated in a woman aged 60-75 years in good health.

CDR3 DNA sequence: TGTGCCTGCAGTTACGAGGCCGATGAGCAGTTCTTC. Protein sequence: CACSYEADEQFF. This chain links TRBV6-2 or TRBV6-3 with TRBJ2-1; D ambiguous. Germline CDR1 reads MNHEY; CDR2 reads SVGEGT. The CDR3 runs 12 residues.